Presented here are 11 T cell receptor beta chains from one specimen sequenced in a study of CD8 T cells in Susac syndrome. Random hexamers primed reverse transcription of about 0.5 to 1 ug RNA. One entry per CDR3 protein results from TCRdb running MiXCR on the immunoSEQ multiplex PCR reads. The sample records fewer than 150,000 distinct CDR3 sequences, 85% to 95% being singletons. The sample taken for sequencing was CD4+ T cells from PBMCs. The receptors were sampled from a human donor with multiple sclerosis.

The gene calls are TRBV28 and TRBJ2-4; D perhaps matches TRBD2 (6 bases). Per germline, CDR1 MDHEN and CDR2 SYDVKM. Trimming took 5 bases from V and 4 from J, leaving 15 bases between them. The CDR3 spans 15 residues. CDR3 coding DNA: TGTGCCAGCAGTGAGGAGGGGAACAGGAAAAACATTCAGTACTTC. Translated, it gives CASSEEGNRKNIQYF.

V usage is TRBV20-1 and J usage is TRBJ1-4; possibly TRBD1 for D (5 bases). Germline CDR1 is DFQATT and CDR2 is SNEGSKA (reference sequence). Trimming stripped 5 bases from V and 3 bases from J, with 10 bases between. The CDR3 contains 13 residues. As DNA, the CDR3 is TGCAGTGCTTCGACAGCGTCTAATGAAAAACTGTTTTTT. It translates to CSASTASNEKLFF.

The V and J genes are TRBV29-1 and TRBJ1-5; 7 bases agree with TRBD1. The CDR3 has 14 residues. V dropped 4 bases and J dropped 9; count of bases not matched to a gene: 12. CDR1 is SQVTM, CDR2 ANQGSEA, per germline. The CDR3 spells CSVVGTDPSWPQHF. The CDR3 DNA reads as TGCAGCGTTGTAGGGACAGACCCGTCGTGGCCCCAGCATTTT.

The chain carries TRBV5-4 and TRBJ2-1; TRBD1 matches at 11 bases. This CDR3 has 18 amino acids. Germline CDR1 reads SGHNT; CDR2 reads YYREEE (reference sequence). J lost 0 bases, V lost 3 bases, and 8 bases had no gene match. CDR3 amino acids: CASSSSRDRGFSYNEQFF. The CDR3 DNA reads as TGTGCCAGCAGCTCGTCGCGGGACAGGGGGTTCTCCTACAATGAGCAGTTCTTC.

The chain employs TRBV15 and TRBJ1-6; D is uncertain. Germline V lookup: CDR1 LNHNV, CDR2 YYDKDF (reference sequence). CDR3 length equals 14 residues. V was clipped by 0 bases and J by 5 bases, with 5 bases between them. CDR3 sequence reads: CATSRDQDNSPLHF. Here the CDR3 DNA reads TGTGCCACCAGCAGAGATCAGGATAATTCACCCCTCCACTTT. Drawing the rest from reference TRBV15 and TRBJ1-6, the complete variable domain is DAMVIQNPRYQVTQFGKPVTLSCSQTLNHNVMYWYQQKSSQAPKLLFHYYDKDFNNEADTPDNFQSRRPNTSFCFLDIRSPGLGDTAMYLCATSRDQDNSPLHFGNGTRLTVT.

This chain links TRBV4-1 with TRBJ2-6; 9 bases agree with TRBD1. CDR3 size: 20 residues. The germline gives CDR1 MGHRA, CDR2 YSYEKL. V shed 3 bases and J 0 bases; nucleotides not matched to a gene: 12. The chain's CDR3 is CASSHPRWGQGISGANVLTF. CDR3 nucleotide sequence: TGCGCCAGCAGCCACCCAAGGTGGGGACAGGGCATCTCTGGGGCCAACGTCCTGACTTTC.

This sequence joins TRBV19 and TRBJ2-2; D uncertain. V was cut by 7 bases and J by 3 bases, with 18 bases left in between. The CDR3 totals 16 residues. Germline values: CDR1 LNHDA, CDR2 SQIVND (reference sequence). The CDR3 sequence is CASKTPGYVHTGELFF. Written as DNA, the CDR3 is TGTGCCAGTAAAACTCCCGGCTATGTGCACACCGGGGAGCTGTTTTTT.

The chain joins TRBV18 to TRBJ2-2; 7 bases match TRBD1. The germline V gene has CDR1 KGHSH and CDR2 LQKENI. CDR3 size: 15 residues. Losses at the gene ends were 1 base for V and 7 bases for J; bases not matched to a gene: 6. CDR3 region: CASSPLTGMVGELFF. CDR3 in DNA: TGTGCCAGCTCACCACTGACAGGGATGGTCGGGGAGCTGTTTTTT.

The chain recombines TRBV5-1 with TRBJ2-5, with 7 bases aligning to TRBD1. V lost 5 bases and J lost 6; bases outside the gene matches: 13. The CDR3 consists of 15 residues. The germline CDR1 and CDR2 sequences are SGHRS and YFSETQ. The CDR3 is CASRDSGTDKKTQYF. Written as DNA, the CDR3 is TGCGCCAGCAGGGATTCAGGGACAGACAAGAAGACCCAGTACTTC.

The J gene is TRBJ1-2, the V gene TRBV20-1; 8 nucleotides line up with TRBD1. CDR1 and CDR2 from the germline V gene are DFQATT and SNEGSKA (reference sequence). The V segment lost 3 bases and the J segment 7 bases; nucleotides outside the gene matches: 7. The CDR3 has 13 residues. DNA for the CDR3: TGCAGTGCTAGGAAAACAGGGGGAGTTGGCTACACCTTC. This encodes CSARKTGGVGYTF.

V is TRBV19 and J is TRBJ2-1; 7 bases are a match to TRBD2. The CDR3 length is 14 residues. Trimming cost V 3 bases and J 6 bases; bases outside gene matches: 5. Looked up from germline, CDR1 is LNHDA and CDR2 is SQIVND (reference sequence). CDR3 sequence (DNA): TGTGCCAGTAGTATTAGCGGGCAGAGCAATGAGCAGTTCTTC. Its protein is CASSISGQSNEQFF.